The 25 T cell receptor beta chains listed next were all sequenced from one sample in a study of CD8 T cells in Susac syndrome. RNA amounts of about 0.5 to 1 ug underwent reverse transcription with random hexamers. TCRdb called the immunoSEQ multiplex PCR reads again in MiXCR, with one record for every CDR3 protein. Of under 95,000 distinct CDR3 sequences in the sample, roughly 94% were seen once. The source material was CD4+ T cells from PBMCs. All receptors derive from a human donor with Susac syndrome.

The rearrangement uses TRBV28 and TRBJ1-1; no firm D call. From germline, CDR1 is MDHEN and CDR2 SYDVKM. Trimming took 8 bases from V and 4 from J, leaving 14 bases between them. The CDR3 contains 13 residues. In DNA, the CDR3 is TGTGCCAGCGCCTCCGGGGAGACCACTGAAGCTTTCTTT. Translated, it gives CASASGETTEAFF. Looking up the rest from reference TRBV28 and TRBJ1-1 gives the full variable domain: DVKVTQSSRYLVKRTGEKVFLECVQDMDHENMFWYRQDPGLGLRLIYFSYDVKMKEKGDIPEGYSVSREKKERFSLILESASTNQTSMYLCASASGETTEAFFGQGTRLTVV.

V and J are TRBV5-6 and TRBJ1-6; D gene unclear. V lost 4 bases to trimming and J lost 6 bases, with 14 bases between them. Germline values: CDR1 SGHDT, CDR2 YYEEEE. This CDR3 spans 15 amino acids. As DNA, the CDR3 is TGTGCCAGCAGCCTCCTCCGGGTCCCTAATTCACCCCTCCACTTT. Translation: CASSLLRVPNSPLHF.

This rearrangement joins TRBV7-2 to TRBJ1-2; 7 positions agree with TRBD1. CDR1 is SGHTA, CDR2 FQGNSA, per germline. Losses at the gene ends were 7 bases for V and 8 bases for J; bases not matched to a gene: 10. The CDR3 covers 13 residues. CDR3 residues: CASTYGQARGYTF. Here the CDR3 DNA reads TGTGCCAGCACCTACGGACAGGCCAGGGGCTACACCTTC.

This clonotype occurred once. V is TRBV5-4 and J is TRBJ1-6; 7 nucleotides align to TRBD1. The V gene end was trimmed by 5 bases and the J gene end by 6 bases; junction bases not matched to a gene: 11. The CDR3 loop spans 16 amino acids. CDR1 and CDR2 from the germline V gene are SGHNT and YYREEE (reference sequence). CDR3 sequence reads: CASRSEEGASNSPLHF. CDR3 nucleotide sequence: TGTGCCAGCAGGTCTGAGGAGGGGGCAAGTAATTCACCCCTCCACTTT.

V gene TRBV5-1 combines with J gene TRBJ2-1; 9 nucleotides align to TRBD1. The germline CDR1 and CDR2 sequences are SGHRS and YFSETQ. The J segment lost 9 bases and the V segment lost 1 base, leaving 5 bases of the junction unmatched. This CDR3 has 14 amino acids. The CDR3: CASSLKGQGVEQFF. The CDR3 DNA reads as TGCGCCAGCAGCTTGAAGGGACAGGGAGTTGAGCAGTTCTTC.

This chain joins TRBV25-1 and TRBJ2-7; possible D gene TRBD1, 6 bases. The CDR3 is 15 amino acids. Trimming took off 5 bases at V and 4 bases at J, with 18 bases between the two ends. Germline CDR1 and CDR2: MGHDK and SYGVNS. CDR3 sequence (DNA): TGTGCCAGCAGTCCTGACAGCCAGGGGATTTACGAGCAGTACTTC. This sequence encodes CASSPDSQGIYEQYF.

The chain combines TRBV30 with TRBJ2-3; the match to TRBD2 covers 12 bases. The germline CDR1 and CDR2 sequences are GTSNPN and SVGIG (reference sequence). The CDR3 extends over 14 amino acids. J lost 6 bases, V lost 6 bases, and 7 bases had no gene match. For the CDR3, the DNA is TGTGCCTGCCCCGGACTAGCGGGGACCGATACGCAGTATTTT. Translated, it gives CACPGLAGTDTQYF.

The chain employs TRBV20-1 and TRBJ1-5, with TRBD1 matching 7 bases. The CDR3 runs 13 residues. In germline, CDR1 is DFQATT, CDR2 SNEGSKA (reference sequence). Losses at the gene ends were 6 bases for V and 6 bases for J; bases not matched to a gene: 8. As DNA, the CDR3 is TGCAGTGCCCTAGACAGGGAAGGTCAGCCCCAGCATTTT. It encodes CSALDREGQPQHF.

This chain links TRBV5-4 with TRBJ2-3, with 7 bases fitting TRBD2. After removal of 0 bases from V and 4 bases from J, the junction contained 5 bases not matched to a gene. Germline V gene lookup returns CDR1 SGHNT and CDR2 YYREEE (reference sequence). There are 15 residues in the CDR3. The CDR3 nucleotides read TGTGCCAGCAGCTTGGGGGGGGGTTTTTCAGATACGCAGTATTTT. Encoded protein: CASSLGGGFSDTQYF.

This chain connects TRBV6-2 or TRBV6-3 to TRBJ1-1; 9 bases fit TRBD1. The junction had 9 bases not matched to a gene; V was cut back by 6 bases and J by 7 bases. Germline V gives CDR1 MNHEY, CDR2 SVGEGT. The length of the CDR3 is 14 residues. The DNA for the CDR3 is TGTGCCAGCAGGGACAACAGGGGGCTCGATGAAGCTTTCTTT. The encoded protein is CASRDNRGLDEAFF.

The chain employs TRBV5-6 and TRBJ1-5; D remains unclear. Germline CDR1 reads SGHDT; CDR2 reads YYEEEE. The length of the CDR3 is 15 residues. The V end lost 1 base, the J end lost 0 bases, and 8 bases lay between the germline ends. This CDR3 is CASSLNGISNQPQHF. The CDR3 DNA is TGTGCCAGCAGCTTGAACGGGATTAGCAATCAGCCCCAGCATTTT.

This chain links TRBV20-1 with TRBJ1-2; D possibly corresponds to TRBD1 (5 bases). This CDR3 spans 12 amino acids. Germline loops: CDR1 DFQATT, CDR2 SNEGSKA (reference sequence). Trimming stripped 4 bases from V and 9 bases from J, with 15 bases between. The CDR3 spells CSAIGDRGRYTF. The CDR3 DNA sequence: TGCAGTGCTATCGGAGACCGGGGACGCTACACCTTC.

V usage is TRBV9 and J usage is TRBJ2-1; possibly TRBD1 for D (7 bases). Per the germline V gene, CDR1 is SGDLS and CDR2 is YYNGEE. This CDR3 is 16 amino acids long. V was pared by 0 bases and J by 5 bases, with 15 bases between. CDR3 residues: CASSVGGRGVDNEQFF. The CDR3 coding sequence is TGTGCCAGCAGCGTAGGTGGCAGGGGGGTCGACAATGAGCAGTTCTTC.

This chain joins TRBV9 and TRBJ1-2, with D possibly matching TRBD1 (6 bases). V lost 0 bases, J lost 7 bases, and 10 bases lay in between. Germline V gene lookup returns CDR1 SGDLS and CDR2 YYNGEE. The CDR3 extends over 13 amino acids. CDR3 coding DNA: TGTGCCAGCAGCGTAGTAGAGGGGGTTGGCTACACCTTC. This sequence encodes CASSVVEGVGYTF.

This chain connects TRBV11-2 to TRBJ1-5, with a possible D match to TRBD1 (5 bases). The CDR3 has 14 amino acids. Germline-derived CDR1 and CDR2 are SGHAT and FQNNGV. V was cut by 5 bases and J by 3 bases, with 11 bases left in between. CDR3 coding DNA: TGTGCCAGCAGCCTCGGGACGGACAATCAGCCCCAGCATTTT. This gives the protein CASSLGTDNQPQHF.

CDR3 amino acids: CASSPLDRGTEAFF. The DNA of the CDR3 is TGTGCCAGCTCACCCCTGGACAGGGGCACTGAAGCTTTCTTT. This chain connects TRBV18 to TRBJ1-1; 9 bases are shared with TRBD1. This CDR3 is built from 14 residues. With 3 bases clipped from V and 4 bases from J, the junction kept 3 bases outside the gene matches. Germline V gives CDR1 KGHSH, CDR2 LQKENI.

The chain couples TRBV29-1 to TRBJ2-6, with D hard to call. The CDR3 is 15 residues long. V gave up 1 base and J gave up 0 bases, with 7 bases separating them. The germline V gene encodes CDR1 SQVTM and CDR2 ANQGSEA. The CDR3 loop reads CSVEATSSGANVLTF. The CDR3 nucleotides read TGCAGCGTTGAAGCCACAAGCTCTGGGGCCAACGTCCTGACTTTC.

This chain joins TRBV6-5 and TRBJ1-2; TRBD1 might be the D (6 bases). The CDR3 has 13 residues. Trimming removed 5 bases at V and 7 bases at J, with 14 bases between. Germline CDR1 and CDR2: MNHEY and SVGAGI. Here the CDR3 DNA reads TGTGCCAGCAGTAGACAGGTCTCGAGTGGCTACACCTTC. Amino acid sequence: CASSRQVSSGYTF.

This chain joins TRBV7-2 and TRBJ2-3, with 13 bases aligning to TRBD2. Germline V gene lookup returns CDR1 SGHTA and CDR2 FQGNSA. With 4 bases clipped from V and 14 bases from J, the junction kept 12 bases outside the gene matches. The CDR3 has 15 amino acids. CDR3 bases: TGTGCCAGCAGCTCTGGACTAGCGGGGGCCCAGAGTTGGTATTTT. Its protein product is CASSSGLAGAQSWYF.

V usage is TRBV6-5 and J usage is TRBJ2-1; 8 nucleotides align to TRBD1. V was pared by 7 bases and J by 9 bases, with 11 bases of the junction left unmatched. CDR1 is MNHEY and CDR2 is SVGAGI in the germline V gene. The CDR3 covers 14 residues. The chain's CDR3 is CASIRGQEALEQFF. Written as DNA, the CDR3 is TGTGCCAGCATCAGGGGACAGGAGGCTCTTGAGCAGTTCTTC.

The chain carries TRBV3-1 and TRBJ1-1; the D gene is possibly TRBD1 (6 bases). Germline-derived CDR1 and CDR2 are LGHDT and YNNKEL (reference sequence). Deletions cut 6 bases from V and 5 bases from J, with 16 bases between. CDR3 size: 14 residues. Written as DNA, the CDR3 is TGTGCCAGCAGGGATGGAGGGGGTGTAACTGAAGCTTTCTTT. As protein: CASRDGGGVTEAFF.

This chain links TRBV7-6 with TRBJ2-3; D is uncertain. Germline CDR1 is SGHVS and CDR2 is FNYEAQ. With 5 bases removed from V and 9 bases from J, the gap between germline ends came to 18 bases. The CDR3 extends over 14 amino acids. Here the CDR3 reads CASSQPLISDTQYF. The DNA of the CDR3 is TGTGCCAGCAGCCAACCTCTTATAAGTGACACGCAGTATTTT.

This chain connects TRBV25-1 to TRBJ1-4; TRBD1 aligns across 8 bases. In germline, CDR1 is MGHDK, CDR2 SYGVNS. V shed 4 bases, J shed 7 bases, and the junction held 8 bases outside the gene matches. This CDR3 is 15 amino acids long. As DNA, the CDR3 is TGTGCCAGCAGTGCCACGGACAGGGTTGGTGAAAAACTGTTTTTT. The encoded protein is CASSATDRVGEKLFF.

The rearrangement uses TRBV12-3 or TRBV12-4 and TRBJ2-3, with 13 bases that match TRBD2. The CDR3 runs to 18 residues. With V trimmed by 4 bases and J by 2 bases, 9 bases remained unmatched. DNA for the CDR3: TGTGCCAGCAGTTCCGTCCCGGGACTAGCGGGGCACACAGATACGCAGTATTTT. Translating it yields CASSSVPGLAGHTDTQYF.

This chain joins TRBV14 and TRBJ2-4; possibly TRBD1 or TRBD2 for D (6 bases each). CDR3 length: 13 residues. Trimming shortened V by 1 base and J by 9 bases, and 10 bases separated the two germline ends. Germline V gene lookup returns CDR1 SGHDN and CDR2 FVKESK. CDR3 nucleotide sequence: TGTGCCAGCAGCCAAGGGGGGGCCGGCATTCAGTACTTC. It encodes CASSQGGAGIQYF. Using reference TRBV14 and TRBJ2-4 for the parts outside the CDR3, the full variable domain is EAGVTQFPSHSVIEKGQTVTLRCDPISGHDNLYWYRRVMGKEIKFLLHFVKESKQDESGMPNNRFLAERTGGTYSTLKVQPAELEDSGVYFCASSQGGAGIQYFGAGTRLSVL.